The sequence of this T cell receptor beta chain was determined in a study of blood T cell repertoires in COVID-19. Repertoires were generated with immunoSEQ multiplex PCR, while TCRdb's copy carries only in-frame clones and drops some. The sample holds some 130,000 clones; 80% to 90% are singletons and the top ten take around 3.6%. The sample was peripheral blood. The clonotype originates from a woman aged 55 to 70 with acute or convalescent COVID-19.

CDR3 nucleotide sequence: TGTGCCAGCAGGCCCAAGAGCTCTGGGGCCAACGTCCTGACTTTC. This translates into CASRPKSSGANVLTF. The rearrangement links TRBV2 to TRBJ2-6; no clear D. V was trimmed by 6 bases and J by 0 bases, leaving 9 bases between them. CDR3 length: 15 amino acids. Looked up from germline, CDR1 is SNHLY and CDR2 is FYNNEI.